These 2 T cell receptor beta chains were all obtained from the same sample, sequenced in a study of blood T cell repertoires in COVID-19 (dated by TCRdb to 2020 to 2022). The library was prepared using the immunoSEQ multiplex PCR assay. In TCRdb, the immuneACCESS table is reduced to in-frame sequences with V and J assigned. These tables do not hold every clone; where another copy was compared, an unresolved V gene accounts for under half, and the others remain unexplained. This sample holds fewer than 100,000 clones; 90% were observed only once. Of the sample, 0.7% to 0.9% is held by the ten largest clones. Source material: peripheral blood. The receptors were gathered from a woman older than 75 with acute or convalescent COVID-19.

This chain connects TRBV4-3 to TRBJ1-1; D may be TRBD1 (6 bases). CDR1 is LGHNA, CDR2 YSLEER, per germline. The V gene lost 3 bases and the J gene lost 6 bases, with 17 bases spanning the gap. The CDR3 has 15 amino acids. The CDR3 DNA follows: TGCGCCAGCAGCCAGGCATTAGGGGGGGCCGCTGAAGCTTTCTTT. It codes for CASSQALGGAAEAFF.

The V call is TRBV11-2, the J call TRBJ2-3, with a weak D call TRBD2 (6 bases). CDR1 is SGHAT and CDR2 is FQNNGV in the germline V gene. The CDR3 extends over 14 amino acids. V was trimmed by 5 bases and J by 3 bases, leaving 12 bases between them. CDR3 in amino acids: CASSLGGYTDTQYF. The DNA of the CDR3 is TGTGCCAGCAGCCTGGGGGGATATACAGATACGCAGTATTTT.